This T cell receptor beta chain comes out of a study of PD-1 blockade in classical Hodgkin lymphoma (dated by TCRdb to 2019 to 2021). At the level of the whole study: Nivolumab dosing was 3 mg/kg intravenously every 2 weeks, continuing until either disease progression or unacceptable toxicity. To define a peripheral blood immune signature of response to PD-1 blockade in classical Hodgkin lymphoma, the study combined TCR beta sequencing with CyTOF. Here is what the overall study found, with its caveats: CD4+ but not CD8+ TCR diversity rose significantly by C4D1 (p=0.0027 vs p=0.16), most apparent in complete responders (p=0.02). Lower diversity was observed in patients in whom nivolumab was started less than 1 year after ASCT, and these patients were excluded from later analyses so that confounding by immune reconstitution would be avoided. The study covered only a single clinical trial cohort, and the causes of the repertoire differences, possibly disease activity or prior therapy, were still not defined. Trial patients with a complete response had baseline diversity similar to that of newly diagnosed patients, while partial responders and progressors had significantly lower diversity. Baseline TCR diversity was reported as lower in newly diagnosed patients than in healthy donors, and lower still in relapsed/refractory patients.

As encoded in the germline V gene (reference sequence), CDR1 is SEHNR while CDR2 is FQNEAQ. Measured from the cysteine to the phenylalanine, the CDR3 is 11 residues long. Just CDR3 DNA is preserved here, 33 bases in frame from base 1. Trimming costs V 3 bases and J 6 bases, and their ends lie 2 bases apart. About this clone itself: This clone's antigen is unknown. The sample holds no much larger clone one base away, and base qualities are not on file.

The label giving this sample's time point can be read as: cycle 4 day 1 (C4D1), after 5 to 7 weeks of nivolumab. Relapse after autologous stem cell transplantation had occurred in all trial patients, and cohorts A, B and C were distinguished by prior brentuximab vedotin exposure. The trial cohort comprised more than 55 patients with relapsed/refractory classical Hodgkin lymphoma whose best overall responses were complete response, partial response or progressive disease. Single-agent nivolumab was administered to trial patients in the multi-cohort phase II CheckMate 205 trial. An independent review committee assessed best overall response using the 2007 International Working Group response criteria. Trial PBMCs were collected immediately before nivolumab initiation (C1D1) and during therapy at cycle 2 day 1 and cycle 4 day 1. Peripheral blood was collected in 8 mL Vacutainer Cell Preparation Tubes, from which PBMCs were isolated by centrifugation and then cryopreserved.

Genomic DNA was isolated using the Qiagen DNeasy kit from unsorted PBMCs as well as from negatively selected CD4+ and CD8+ fractions. Using primers that anneal to V and J segments, immunoSEQ multiplex PCR amplified the TCR beta CDR3 regions. A synthetic immune receptor repertoire was used to minimize amplification bias, and remaining bias was computationally removed after sequencing. The authors processed their data as follows. Custom Python scripts were used to quantify repertoire diversity as the Shannon entropy index. Unsorted, CD4+ and CD8+ repertoires were analyzed separately, except in combined analyses where CD4+ and CD8+ sequences were merged in silico. Clonal expansion was defined as a frequency increase of at least 2-fold after treatment compared with C1D1, and clones undetected at baseline were assigned a pseudocount of 0.5. Singleton clones were defined as clones with 0 or 1 copy at C1D1, and non-singleton clones were defined as clones with 2 or more copies. Clones expanded in unsorted samples were labelled as CD4+, CD8+ or unknown by matching protein sequences in sorted samples from the same patient. Diversity changes from C1D1 to C4D1 were tested in paired samples using Wilcoxon tests. Not all clones reach the TCRdb copy of this immuneACCESS table, which keeps in-frame sequences only. Checked studies attribute under half of the gap to unresolved V genes and leave the rest unexplained. From that table come the V and J calls and clone size; the DNA was used to work out D and trimming. Within this sample are tens of thousands of clones, with around 89% of them counted one time only. The top ten hold approximately 14% of the sample.

The sequence joins TRBV7-9 to TRBJ2-2; the D gene remains uncertain. This specimen was peripheral blood mononuclear cells (PBMCs), taken before the fourth cycle of nivolumab. This clonotype originated in a human donor with classical Hodgkin lymphoma. In nucleotides, the sequence is TGTGCCAGCAGCTTTCCCGGGGAGCTGTTTTTT. This yields the protein CASSFPGELFF.